The clone carrying this TCR beta chain was seen only a few times. The antigen remains undetermined. This sample was taken from a study of T-cell reconstitution after alpha-beta-depleted transplantation in children. Points from the study as a whole: About two months after transplant, alpha-beta T cells reportedly came from several hundred expanded graft clones.

Germline CDR1 and CDR2: MNHEY and SVGAGI. The CDR3 sequence is 15 residues long. With 2 bases clipped from V and 9 bases from J, the junction kept 6 bases outside the gene matches. Construction of the TCRbeta library involved unique molecular identifiers. TCRdb used MiXCR to reprocess the PCR reads, holding one entry per CDR3 protein. The table shows 540,000 or so distinct CDR3 sequences, with 23% occurring only once. The chain employs TRBV6-5 and TRBJ1-6, with 8 bases that match TRBD1. The sample was PBMCs, mostly from graft donor cells, taken 360 days after TCRalphabeta/CD19-depleted stem cell transplant. This clonotype was sampled from a boy younger than two who had a stem cell transplant for acute myeloid leukemia, so the T cells may come from the graft donor. CDR3 amino acids: CASSYRRDRISPLHF. For the CDR3, the DNA is TGTGCCAGCAGTTACCGCCGGGACAGGATTTCACCCCTCCACTTT.